A single sample gave rise to the 16 T cell receptor beta chains below, sequenced in a study of blood T cell repertoires in COVID-19. Sequencing used immunoSEQ multiplex PCR; TCRdb keeps in-frame clones, though not all of them. The sample holds 250,000 to 300,000 clones, more than 85% seen once. The material sequenced was peripheral blood. The receptor set was obtained from a woman aged 55-70 years with COVID-19, enrolled during active disease.

This chain uses TRBV27 with TRBJ2-7; TRBD1 matches at 8 bases. The germline V gene encodes CDR1 MNHEY and CDR2 SMNVEV (reference sequence). V lost 2 bases and J lost 5; bases outside the gene matches: 8. This CDR3 spans 15 amino acids. The CDR3 spells CASSLGGQEVDEQYF. The CDR3 region has the DNA TGTGCCAGCAGTTTAGGGGGACAGGAGGTCGACGAGCAGTACTTC.

CDR3: CAISLGQGKDEQFF. The CDR3, as DNA: TGTGCCATCAGTTTGGGACAGGGGAAGGATGAGCAGTTCTTC. The chain employs TRBV10-3 and TRBJ2-1; TRBD1 matches 10 bases. This CDR3 has 14 amino acids. Germline CDR1 ENHRY, CDR2 SYGVKD. V shed 5 bases and J 8 bases; nucleotides not matched to a gene: 6.

This chain joins TRBV6-6 and TRBJ2-1, with 9 bases matching TRBD2. Looked up from germline, CDR1 is MNHNY and CDR2 is SVGAGI (reference sequence). Trimming at V came to 2 bases and at J to 6 bases, leaving 5 bases not matched to a gene. The CDR3 contains 15 residues. Here the CDR3 reads CASSYVAGARNEQFF. The CDR3 region has the DNA TGTGCCAGCAGTTACGTAGCGGGAGCACGCAATGAGCAGTTCTTC.

The rearrangement links TRBV6-6 to TRBJ2-7; 8 bases line up with TRBD2. This CDR3 region has 13 residues. The germline V gene has CDR1 MNHNY and CDR2 SVGAGI (reference sequence). The ends lost 5 bases at V and 4 bases at J; junction bases unmatched: 4. The CDR3 spells CASSQAGGYEQYF. The CDR3 DNA is TGTGCCAGCAGTCAGGCGGGGGGATACGAGCAGTACTTC.

The genes are TRBV28 and TRBJ1-1; TRBD1 matches 7 bases. The CDR3 is 14 residues long. Germline V lookup: CDR1 MDHEN, CDR2 SYDVKM. The J segment lost 3 bases and the V segment lost 6 bases, leaving 7 bases of the junction unmatched. In DNA form, the CDR3 reads TGTGCCAGCAGCGCTGTCGACAGGGACACTGAAGCTTTCTTT. Translation: CASSAVDRDTEAFF.

This sequence joins TRBV6-2 or TRBV6-3 and TRBJ2-1; the match to TRBD2 covers 7 bases. With 5 bases clipped from V and 2 bases from J, the junction kept 21 bases outside the gene matches. The CDR3 covers 20 residues. Germline CDR1 is MNHEY and CDR2 is SVGEGT. The DNA of the CDR3 is TGTGCCAGCAGTAAACCGCTCGGAGGGGCGGGAGAGGGCGCCTACAATGAGCAGTTCTTC. Protein sequence: CASSKPLGGAGEGAYNEQFF.

The DNA for the CDR3 is TGTGCCAGTAAGCCCAGCCCCCCAGGCGAGACCCAGTACTTC. Translation: CASKPSPPGETQYF. The chain joins TRBV19 to TRBJ2-5, with no clear D. Germline V gene sequence: CDR1 LNHDA, CDR2 SQIVND (reference sequence). The CDR3 is 14 residues long. Trimming cost V 7 bases and J 5 bases, with 17 bases left between them. Looking up the rest from reference TRBV19 and TRBJ2-5 gives the full variable domain: DGGITQSPKYLFRKEGQNVTLSCEQNLNHDAMYWYRQDPGQGLRLIYYSQIVNDFQKGDIAEGYSVSREKKESFPLTVTSAQKNPTAFYLCASKPSPPGETQYFGPGTRLLVL.

This sequence joins TRBV19 and TRBJ2-2, with D possibly TRBD2 on 6 matching bases. The CDR3 contains 14 residues. Trimming cost V 8 bases and J 4 bases, with 14 bases left between them. Per the germline V gene, CDR1 is LNHDA and CDR2 is SQIVND (reference sequence). CDR3 sequence (DNA): TGTGCCAGTTCCGGCGTGGGGGGCACCGGGGAGCTGTTTTTT. Protein sequence: CASSGVGGTGELFF.

The chain recombines TRBV5-1 with TRBJ2-5; the D gene is possibly TRBD2 (7 bases). V was pared by 3 bases and J by 4 bases, with 22 bases between. CDR3 size: 17 residues. Germline V gene lookup returns CDR1 SGHRS and CDR2 YFSETQ. The DNA of the CDR3 is TGCGCCAGCAGCTCTCGTTGGGGGGGCGCGCACCCAGAGACCCAGTACTTC. It yields the protein CASSSRWGGAHPETQYF.

This clone showed up just once. The chain uses TRBV5-1 and TRBJ2-1; 15 bases map to TRBD2. The CDR3 runs to 16 residues. V was pared by 3 bases and J by 9 bases, with 7 bases of the junction left unmatched. Germline V gene lookup returns CDR1 SGHRS and CDR2 YFSETQ. The CDR3 region has the DNA TGCGCCAGCAGCTGGAGGACTAGCGGGAGGGAGACTGAGCAGTTCTTC. Translation: CASSWRTSGRETEQFF.

The chain uses TRBV9 and TRBJ2-4; tentative D call: TRBD2 (6 bases). The CDR3 loop spans 15 amino acids. Germline V gene sequence: CDR1 SGDLS, CDR2 YYNGEE. The V and J ends lost 2 bases and 2 bases respectively, with 11 bases between them. This CDR3 reads CASSVGGAPKNIQYF. CDR3 coding DNA: TGTGCCAGCAGCGTTGGCGGGGCTCCCAAAAACATTCAGTACTTC.

The chain links TRBV3-1 (or the pseudogene TRBV3-2) to TRBJ1-2; TRBD1 aligns across 8 bases. The V gene's germline CDR1 is LGHDT and CDR2 YNNKEL (reference sequence). The V segment lost 5 bases and the J segment 8 bases; nucleotides outside the gene matches: 7. CDR3 length: 13 residues. This CDR3 reads CASSEIGQGGYTF. The CDR3 DNA sequence: TGTGCCAGCAGCGAAATAGGACAGGGCGGCTACACCTTC.

The chain has TRBV24-1 and TRBJ2-3, with a tentative D call TRBD2 (7 bases). This CDR3 comprises 13 residues. Per the germline V gene, CDR1 is KGHDR and CDR2 is SFDVKD. V was trimmed by 5 bases and J by 4 bases, leaving 9 bases between them. CDR3 nucleotides: TGTGCCACCAGTGTGGGGGGGCCAGATACGCAGTATTTT. It yields the protein CATSVGGPDTQYF.

The CDR3 region has the DNA TGTGCCAGCAGTTCTTACCTGGGGACAGGTTCTATCTACGAGCAGTACTTC. It is translated as CASSSYLGTGSIYEQYF. The chain has TRBV28 and TRBJ2-7, with TRBD1 matching 8 bases. Germline assignment: CDR1 MDHEN and CDR2 SYDVKM. The CDR3 is 17 residues long. V lost 4 bases, J lost 3 bases, and 14 bases stayed unmatched.

The rearrangement joins TRBV28 to TRBJ2-7; 8 nucleotides agree with TRBD1. This CDR3 is built from 14 residues. Germline V gene lookup returns CDR1 MDHEN and CDR2 SYDVKM. The V segment lost 3 bases and the J segment 3 bases; nucleotides outside the gene matches: 4. CDR3 sequence reads: CASSFLGQVYEQYF. CDR3 sequence (DNA): TGTGCCAGCAGTTTCCTGGGACAGGTCTACGAGCAGTACTTC. The whole variable domain, remainder taken from reference TRBV28 and TRBJ2-7, is DVKVTQSSRYLVKRTGEKVFLECVQDMDHENMFWYRQDPGLGLRLIYFSYDVKMKEKGDIPEGYSVSREKKERFSLILESASTNQTSMYLCASSFLGQVYEQYFGPGTRLTVT.

The chain joins TRBV19 to TRBJ1-5; maybe TRBD1 (6 bases). V shed 6 bases and J shed 3 bases, with 12 bases lying between them. CDR1 LNHDA and CDR2 SQIVND come from the germline V gene (reference sequence). The CDR3 contains 14 residues. The CDR3 sequence is CASRKRQDNQPQHF. The DNA for the CDR3 is TGTGCCAGTAGGAAACGACAGGACAATCAGCCCCAGCATTTT.